This T cell receptor beta chain comes out of a study of cytomegalovirus exposure and HLA in healthy donors. Looking at the study overall: Prior work identified 120 million or so unique TCR beta sequences in 150 million to 200 million T cells. Notes on the study in general: Analysis was carried out at a later point, and it linked a missense DCLRE1C variant to TCR beta V- and J-gene trimming.

The primer mix had 60 Vbeta and 13 Jbeta primers. Using immunoSEQ multiplex PCR, the repertoire was profiled, and TCRdb retains in-frame clones only, with some absent. This table has about 130,000 clones, about two thirds appearing once. There are 13 residues in the CDR3. Germline-derived CDR1 and CDR2 are MNHNS and SASEGT. Trimming removed 6 bases from V and 8 bases from J; junction bases left unmatched: 8. On this clone: Its antigen is still unknown.

This receptor was identified in a man aged 35 to 55 in good health and CMV-seropositive. The chain uses TRBV6-1 and TRBJ1-2; 8 nucleotides align to TRBD1. The material sequenced was PBMCs. The CDR3 coding sequence is TGTGCCAGCAGGTACAGGGGGTCTTGGGGCTACACCTTC. This codes for CASRYRGSWGYTF.